Described below is a single T cell receptor (beta chain) sequence and its context. Antigen unknown. The libraries were made with immunoSEQ v3.0 at survey level. For each individual sample, sequencing targeted about 35,000-55,000 T-cell genomes. TCRdb keeps only in-frame clones here, not all; method: immunoSEQ multiplex PCR. The data show about 24,000 clones, 81% seen once. The data originate from a study of long-term antiretroviral therapy in people with HIV. Study-level results: ART-treated samples gained diversity yet remained below transplant donor controls. The range of CDR3 lengths in HIV repertoires proved narrower than that found in controls.

This receptor was obtained from a man between 25 and 39 years old with HIV. This specimen was unsorted PBMCs, taken 4.4 years after starting antiretroviral therapy.

The CDR3 loop reads CASSPIDRVNTEAFF. In DNA, the CDR3 is TGTGCCAGCTCACCCATCGACAGGGTGAACACTGAAGCTTTCTTT. The gene calls are TRBV18 and TRBJ1-1; TRBD1 aligns across 7 bases. Trimming took 3 bases from V and 0 from J; bases not matched to a gene: 4. CDR3 length: 15 amino acids. CDR1 and CDR2 (germline): KGHSH, LQKENI. The entire variable domain, with the rest obtained from reference TRBV18 and TRBJ1-1, is as follows: NAGVMQNPRHLVRRRGQEARLRCSPMKGHSHVYWYRQLPEEGLKFMVYLQKENIIDESGMPKERFSAEFPKEGPSILRIQQVVRGDSAAYFCASSPIDRVNTEAFFGQGTRLTVV.